These 12 T cell receptor beta chains were sequenced from one sample in a study of T cell changes during pregnancy in multiple sclerosis. Assay: immunoSEQ multiplex PCR; the TCRdb copy retains only in-frame clones and omits some. The sample lists under 45,000 clones, around 92% seen once, with around 0.45% in the top ten. This sample comprised CD4+ T cells from peripheral blood mononuclear cells, obtained in the third trimester of pregnancy. All receptors derive from a female donor in good health, enrolled as a control in a pregnancy study.

This chain uses TRBV11-2 with TRBJ1-1, with a weak D call TRBD1 (6 bases). The CDR3 is 14 amino acids. V was clipped by 5 bases and J by 5 bases, with 15 bases between them. Germline CDR1 SGHAT, CDR2 FQNNGV. The CDR3 is CASSPDQGYTEAFF. Written as DNA, the CDR3 is TGTGCCAGCAGCCCAGATCAGGGGTATACTGAAGCTTTCTTT.

This clone was counted once. V is TRBV7-2 and J is TRBJ1-2, with D maybe TRBD1 (6 bases). V lost 3 bases and J lost 8, with 16 bases in between. From germline, CDR1 is SGHTA and CDR2 FQGNSA. CDR3 length: 14 amino acids. DNA for the CDR3: TGTGCCAGCAGCTTGGAAACAGGGTATAGGGGCTACACCTTC. Protein product: CASSLETGYRGYTF.

The rearrangement joins TRBV9 to TRBJ1-1, with D maybe TRBD1 (6 bases). V lost 4 bases to trimming and J lost 0 bases, with 13 bases between them. The germline V gene encodes CDR1 SGDLS and CDR2 YYNGEE. The CDR3 has 15 residues. The CDR3 nucleotides are TGTGCCAGCAGCCCAAGACAGGACATGAACACTGAAGCTTTCTTT. Its translation is CASSPRQDMNTEAFF. Using reference TRBV9 and TRBJ1-1 for the parts outside the CDR3, the full variable domain is DSGVTQTPKHLITATGQRVTLRCSPRSGDLSVYWYQQSLDQGLQFLIQYYNGEERAKGNILERFSAQQFPDLHSELNLSSLELGDSALYFCASSPRQDMNTEAFFGQGTRLTVV.

The chain is built from TRBV7-6 and TRBJ1-6; perhaps TRBD1 as D (5 bases). The length of the CDR3 is 14 residues. Germline V gives CDR1 SGHVS, CDR2 FNYEAQ. With 7 bases removed from V and 3 bases from J, the gap between germline ends came to 10 bases. The CDR3 DNA follows: TGTGCCAGCACCTCGGGGGGCTATAATTCACCCCTCCACTTT. It specifies CASTSGGYNSPLHF.

The chain recombines TRBV7-2 with TRBJ1-1; unclear D gene. Trimming removed 3 bases from V and 0 bases from J, with 8 bases in between. In germline, CDR1 is SGHTA, CDR2 FQGNSA. CDR3 length equals 14 residues. CDR3: CASSFGLVNTEAFF. CDR3 DNA sequence: TGTGCCAGCAGCTTCGGGTTGGTGAACACTGAAGCTTTCTTT. The variable domain in full, completed from reference TRBV7-2 and TRBJ1-1, reads GAGVSQSPSNKVTEKGKDVELRCDPISGHTALYWYRQSLGQGLEFLIYFQGNSAPDKSGLPSDRFSAERTGGSVSTLTIQRTQQEDSAVYLCASSFGLVNTEAFFGQGTRLTVV.

The V gene is TRBV5-8, the J gene TRBJ2-7; weak D call: TRBD1 (5 bases). Germline CDR1 is SGHTS and CDR2 is YDEGEE. With 4 bases removed from V and 3 bases from J, the gap between germline ends came to 8 bases. This CDR3 is built from 12 residues. The DNA for the CDR3 is TGTGCCAGCAGCCGGCAGGGCTACGAGCAGTACTTC. It specifies CASSRQGYEQYF.

The chain combines TRBV28 with TRBJ2-7; D might be TRBD2 (5 bases). V was shortened by 2 bases and J by 13 bases, with 12 bases between the two germline ends. The CDR3 totals 11 residues. Germline CDR1 reads MDHEN; CDR2 reads SYDVKM. As DNA, the CDR3 is TGTGCCAGCAGTTTAGGGGAGTTTTCATACTTC. Amino acids: CASSLGEFSYF.

The V call is TRBV4-1, the J call TRBJ2-5; 10 positions agree with TRBD2. Looked up from germline, CDR1 is MGHRA and CDR2 is YSYEKL. The V gene end was trimmed by 0 bases and the J gene end by 5 bases; junction bases not matched to a gene: 3. The length of the CDR3 is 15 residues. The DNA for the CDR3 is TGCGCCAGCAGCCAAGAGGAACTAGCGGGGGAGACCCAGTACTTC. It translates to CASSQEELAGETQYF.

The chain combines TRBV4-2 with TRBJ2-3; the match to TRBD2 covers 9 bases. Germline V CDR1 and CDR2: LGHNA, YNFKEQ. With 2 bases clipped from V and 1 base from J, the junction kept 10 bases outside the gene matches. The CDR3 is 18 residues long. In DNA, the CDR3 is TGTGCCAGCAGCCAAACTCGGGCCGGGACTAGCCGCACAGATACGCAGTATTTT. Protein sequence: CASSQTRAGTSRTDTQYF.

The rearrangement joins TRBV5-8 to TRBJ1-1; D gene uncertain. The length of the CDR3 is 15 residues. V was trimmed by 3 bases and J by 3 bases, leaving 15 bases between them. Germline CDR1 SGHTS, CDR2 YDEGEE. CDR3 coding DNA: TGTGCCAGCAGCTGGGGAGGAGGGAGGTACACTGAAGCTTTCTTT. It codes for CASSWGGGRYTEAFF.

The J gene is TRBJ1-5, the V gene TRBV28, with 8 bases that match TRBD1. Unmatched junction bases numbered 13, after V lost 5 bases and J lost 4 bases. Germline assignment: CDR1 MDHEN and CDR2 SYDVKM. CDR3 length equals 17 residues. The CDR3 spells CASSPPPTGGGNQPQHF. In DNA, the CDR3 is TGTGCCAGCAGTCCCCCCCCCACAGGGGGAGGGAATCAGCCCCAGCATTTT.

The V and J genes are TRBV7-2 and TRBJ1-1, with D uncertain. This CDR3 contains 13 residues. Looked up from germline, CDR1 is SGHTA and CDR2 is FQGNSA. V lost 2 bases, J lost 1 base, and 5 bases lay in between. The CDR3 nucleotides read TGTGCCAGCAGCTTAAATAGGAACACTGAAGCTTTCTTT. Its translation is CASSLNRNTEAFF.